The entry below describes one T cell receptor (beta chain). No cognate antigen has been identified for it. It has no much larger one-base neighbor in the sample; base qualities were not kept. The data originate from a study of T cell clonotyping in hematopoietic cell transplantation (dated by TCRdb to 2020 to 2022). Regarding the study in general: Recipient samples taken before transplant were obtained following cytoreduction. In the study, 150 or so blood samples were gathered from under 45 consecutive transplant recipients and their related donors. Patients were recruited between September 2015 and January 2017 and followed until late 2020 or death. The full study reports these points: After transplant, TCR diversity in recipients dropped, and pathologically expanded clonotypes increased progressively from day 30 to day 180. Sample size was limited, and cells were not sorted, so CD4 and CD8 repertoire contributions could not be separated. Inverse Simpson Index values from donors and from recipients before transplant predicted broader TCR repertoire diversity after transplant. Only a small fraction of recipient repertoires overlapped donor repertoires, with over 95% appearing de novo at the given depth.

With the immunoSEQ assay, which is a bias-controlled multiplex PCR relying on V- and J-specific primers, TCR beta CDR3 regions were amplified from genomic DNA. A proprietary barcode and Illumina adapter sequences were added to the CDR3 amplicons in a second PCR step. CDR3 libraries were sequenced on an Illumina MiSeq instrument. The study's own analysis went as follows. immunoSEQ Analyzer 3.0 was used for export and quality control, with R Bioconductor and Immunarch used for downstream analyses. Only productive rearrangements in the normalized downsampled data set went into calculating the repertoire metrics. Clonotypes larger than 5 templates in the normalized cohort were defined as pathologically expanded. Repertoire diversity was measured with the Inverse Simpson Index. To capture all clonotypes, CMV-specificity analyses were performed on the non-normalized data set. TCRdb stores this immuneACCESS table with in-frame sequences only. Part of the clones is absent; in the studies checked, under half of the shortfall reflects unresolved V genes, and no reason is known for the rest. That table furnishes V, J and clone size, whereas the DNA furnished D and trimming. This sample lists tens of thousands of clones; 95% to 97% were detected once. Of the sample, roughly 1.7% falls within the top ten clones.

The intended sense of this specimen's time point label: recipient sample about 28 days before transplant, after cytoreduction. Blood samples were obtained from recipients approximately 28 days before transplant and at days 30, 100 and 180 after transplant. Nuclei Lysis Solution was used to extract genomic DNA from fresh or cryopreserved unfractionated peripheral blood mononuclear cells. The CDR3 spans 15 residues, from the cysteine through the phenylalanine. The only DNA kept is the CDR3, 45 bases in frame from the first base. CDR1 and CDR2 (MDHEN, SYDVKM) derive from the germline V gene. For this chain, trimming is 5 bases at the V end and 3 bases at the J end, and the number of junction bases without a gene match is 8.

The chain is encoded by TRBV28 joined to TRBJ2-7; TRBD2 aligns with 9 central bases. This sequence originates from a woman aged 45-59 years with acute myeloid leukemia. Some clones in this sample may be carry-over from other donors' samples. Sequencing was performed on peripheral blood mononuclear cells, taken before stem cell transplant. In nucleotide form, the sequence is TGTGCCAGCAGTAATAGCGGGAGAAAGCACTACGAGCAGTACTTC. It specifies CASSNSGRKHYEQYF.